This T cell receptor beta chain was identified in a study of blood T cell repertoires in COVID-19. Across the whole study: The United States, Italy and Spain were the sources of the acute and convalescent COVID-19 samples. T cells, B-cell-depleted T cells, or PBMCs provided the cDNA or gDNA that served as material.

V was pared by 6 bases and J by 6 bases, with 9 bases of the junction left unmatched. The CDR3 is made up of 14 amino acids. The germline gives CDR1 SNHLY, CDR2 FYNNEI. As handled by the study authors: From reference gene primer amplification, estimates of nucleated cell counts were derived. Method: immunoSEQ multiplex PCR; TCRdb's copy keeps in-frame clones and lacks some. V and J calls and clone size come straight from that table; D and trimming were deduced from the DNA. The sample contains some 210,000 clones, around 92% of which appear only once. The source of this sequence is a young man with acute or convalescent COVID-19. The rearrangement uses TRBV2 and TRBJ2-7; 9 bases agree with TRBD2. Sequencing input: peripheral blood. In DNA, the CDR3 is TGTGCCAGCAGAACAATAGCGGGAGTCCCCGAGCAGTACTTC. Its translation is CASRTIAGVPEQYF.